This T cell receptor (beta chain) was retrieved from a study of radiation and T cells in renal cell carcinoma. Study-wide context: Nephrectomy followed 15 Gy stereotactic body radiation by 4 weeks. Overall study results and limits: Baseline intratumoral clonotype presence is unknown without pretreatment biopsies.

Germline CDR1 and CDR2: MNHEY and SMNVEV (reference sequence). CDR3 length: 16 residues. V was cut by 6 bases and J by 4 bases, with 18 bases left in between. Time point meaning: blood 2 weeks post-SBRT. Regarding treatment: 15 Gy SBRT to primary tumor, nephrectomy 4 weeks later. Serial blood draws occurred at baseline and 2 and 4 weeks post-SBRT. Clear cell pathology was present in this patient's renal cell carcinoma. Assay used: immunoSEQ multiplex PCR; TCRdb lists only in-frame clones, some missing. The top ten hold 1.9% of the sample, which has 100,000 to 150,000 clones, roughly 77% seen once. This clone was observed a few times. The antigen remains undetermined.

The chain uses TRBV27 and TRBJ2-2; D not resolved. Sequenced material: blood, taken from a patient whose treatment included radiotherapy and nephrectomy. The TCR originated in a woman in her sixties with renal cell carcinoma. CDR3 residues: CASRPRTDGFTGELFF. The CDR3 region has the DNA TGTGCCAGCAGACCCCGGACGGACGGATTCACCGGGGAGCTGTTTTTT.